This TCR beta chain was captured in a study of blood T cells in healthy people across ages. The second PCR ran about 6 to 11 cycles with a sample-barcoded 5' primer and J-beta primers. MiXCR, run by TCRdb on the 5' RACE reads, gives a single entry per CDR3 protein. The sample yields more than 800,000 distinct CDR3 sequences, around 43% seen once. The V and J ends lost 6 bases and 15 bases, in that order; junction bases with no gene match: 11. Germline V gene data show CDR1 as KGHDR and CDR2 as SFDVKD. The CDR3 is made up of 13 amino acids. This clonotype was obtained from a woman aged 60-75 years in good health. This sequence joins TRBV24-1 and TRBJ2-1, with TRBD2 identical over 9 bases. The sequencing input was blood. The CDR3 here is CATSNRVGTSLFF. The CDR3 nucleotides read TGTGCCACCAGTAACCGGGTTGGGACTAGCTTGTTCTTC.